Below, 17 T cell receptor beta chains from the same sample are listed, as sequenced in a study of blood T cell repertoires in COVID-19. Assay: immunoSEQ multiplex PCR; the TCRdb copy retains only in-frame clones and omits some. The sample carries 250,000 to 300,000 clones, approximately 88% recorded once. The material sequenced was PBMCs or T cells enriched from blood (not recorded which). The receptors here all came from a woman in her 40s who had recovered from COVID-19.

The V gene is TRBV29-1, the J gene TRBJ1-2, with 8 bases that match TRBD1. Per the germline V gene, CDR1 is SQVTM and CDR2 is ANQGSEA. The CDR3 is 13 residues long. V shed 4 bases, J shed 4 bases, and the junction held 5 bases outside the gene matches. The CDR3, as DNA: TGCAGCGTTGGGGACAGGCAGACCTATGGCTACACCTTC. Protein product: CSVGDRQTYGYTF.

This clone appeared a few times. This chain links TRBV9 with TRBJ2-1; 12 bases fit TRBD2. The J segment lost 0 bases and the V segment lost 6 bases, leaving 7 bases of the junction unmatched. The CDR3 extends over 17 amino acids. Germline CDR1 SGDLS, CDR2 YYNGEE. In DNA, the CDR3 is TGTGCCAGCACCCGACTAGCGGGGGCCCCCTCCTACAATGAGCAGTTCTTC. It codes for CASTRLAGAPSYNEQFF. The whole variable domain, remainder taken from reference TRBV9 and TRBJ2-1, is DSGVTQTPKHLITATGQRVTLRCSPRSGDLSVYWYQQSLDQGLQFLIQYYNGEERAKGNILERFSAQQFPDLHSELNLSSLELGDSALYFCASTRLAGAPSYNEQFFGPGTRLTVL.

The chain carries TRBV9 and TRBJ2-3; TRBD2 might be the D (5 bases). CDR1 and CDR2 from the germline V gene are SGDLS and YYNGEE. CDR3 length: 15 residues. V lost 0 bases and J lost 6, with 14 bases in between. CDR3 sequence reads: CASSVDVGEWDTQYF. DNA of the CDR3: TGTGCCAGCAGCGTAGACGTCGGGGAGTGGGATACGCAGTATTTT.

The V and J genes are TRBV29-1 and TRBJ2-1, with D tentatively TRBD2 (6 bases). CDR1 and CDR2 from the germline V gene are SQVTM and ANQGSEA. V was shortened by 3 bases and J by 5 bases, with 20 bases between the two germline ends. The CDR3 is 16 residues long. The CDR3 coding sequence is TGCAGCGTTGATGAACCGACTAGAAGATTACACAATGAGCAGTTCTTC. Encoded protein: CSVDEPTRRLHNEQFF.

The V call is TRBV18, the J call TRBJ2-7; TRBD2 matches at 13 bases. The ends lost 0 bases at V and 2 bases at J; junction bases unmatched: 1. The CDR3 extends over 16 amino acids. CDR1 is KGHSH, CDR2 LQKENI, per germline. CDR3 sequence: CASSPPTSGRAYEQYF. The DNA for the CDR3 is TGTGCCAGCTCACCACCCACTAGCGGGAGGGCCTACGAGCAGTACTTC. Based on the CDR3 plus reference TRBV18 and TRBJ2-7, the full variable domain is NAGVMQNPRHLVRRRGQEARLRCSPMKGHSHVYWYRQLPEEGLKFMVYLQKENIIDESGMPKERFSAEFPKEGPSILRIQQVVRGDSAAYFCASSPPTSGRAYEQYFGPGTRLTVT.

The chain couples TRBV24-1 to TRBJ2-1; 8 nucleotides line up with TRBD1. This CDR3 has 13 amino acids. CDR1 is KGHDR, CDR2 SFDVKD, per germline. The V and J ends lost 3 bases and 9 bases, in that order; junction bases with no gene match: 3. The CDR3 sequence is CATSDPGGGEQFF. CDR3 bases: TGTGCCACCAGTGATCCAGGGGGCGGTGAGCAGTTCTTC.

The gene calls are TRBV2 and TRBJ2-1; 13 bases align to TRBD2. Trimming removed 6 bases from V and 0 bases from J; junction bases left unmatched: 5. The germline CDR1 and CDR2 sequences are SNHLY and FYNNEI. The CDR3 consists of 17 residues. The CDR3 is CASRGLAGRISYNEQFF. The CDR3 DNA is TGTGCCAGCAGGGGACTAGCGGGACGAATCTCCTACAATGAGCAGTTCTTC.

On this clone: Other nucleotide sequences in the sample specify the same CDR3. This rearrangement joins TRBV4-1 to TRBJ2-7; 7 nucleotides line up with TRBD1. This CDR3 has 15 residues. Germline loops: CDR1 MGHRA, CDR2 YSYEKL. Trimming removed 0 bases from V and 5 bases from J; junction bases left unmatched: 7. CDR3 DNA sequence: TGCGCCAGCAGCCAAGAGGGACGAGGGGGCAACGAGCAGTACTTC. It encodes CASSQEGRGGNEQYF.

On this clone: Other nucleotide sequences from this sample produce the same CDR3. CDR3 DNA: TGTGCCAGCAGTTACCCCCTAGGCGGGGGCTACACCTTC. It is translated as CASSYPLGGGYTF. The chain is built from TRBV6-2 or TRBV6-3 and TRBJ1-2, with D uncertain. In germline, CDR1 is MNHEY, CDR2 SVGEGT. This CDR3 comprises 13 residues. V shed 2 bases and J shed 8 bases, with 12 bases lying between them.

The V call is TRBV6-5, the J call TRBJ2-7; TRBD1 matches at 9 bases. The CDR3 is 13 residues long. CDR1 is MNHEY and CDR2 is SVGAGI in the germline V gene. With 5 bases clipped from V and 7 bases from J, the junction kept 6 bases outside the gene matches. CDR3 nucleotide sequence: TGTGCCAGCAGTCGGGACAGGGCAAGGGAGCAGTACTTC. Its protein is CASSRDRAREQYF.

The chain joins TRBV12-5 to TRBJ2-3, with 12 bases that match TRBD2. The V gene end was trimmed by 5 bases and the J gene end by 4 bases; junction bases not matched to a gene: 22. In germline, CDR1 is LGHNT, CDR2 FRNRAP. The CDR3 covers 21 residues. In DNA, the CDR3 is TGTGCTAGTGGTCTGCGAACACTAGCGGGGGGCGGCCCAGGTGTCGCAGATACGCAGTATTTT. Residues: CASGLRTLAGGGPGVADTQYF. The whole variable domain, filled in from reference TRBV12-5 and TRBJ2-3, reads DARVTQTPRHKVTEMGQEVTMRCQPILGHNTVFWYRQTMMQGLELLAYFRNRAPLDDSGMPKDRFSAEMPDATLATLKIQPSEPRDSAVYFCASGLRTLAGGGPGVADTQYFGPGTRLTVL.

The genes are TRBV30 and TRBJ2-5, with 11 nucleotides matching TRBD2. Trimming cost V 1 base and J 3 bases; bases outside gene matches: 4. The CDR3 is 15 residues long. Germline V gene lookup returns CDR1 GTSNPN and CDR2 SVGIG (reference sequence). CDR3: CAWSAPGLAEETQYF. The CDR3 region has the DNA TGTGCCTGGAGTGCCCCGGGACTAGCGGAAGAGACCCAGTACTTC.

J is TRBJ2-1 and V is TRBV29-1, with 8 positions matching TRBD2. The CDR3 contains 14 residues. The V gene's germline CDR1 is SQVTM and CDR2 ANQGSEA. V dropped 6 bases and J dropped 7; count of bases not matched to a gene: 11. CDR3 coding DNA: TGCAGCGTGACCGGGACTAGGAGTAGTAATGAGCAGTTCTTC. Its translation: CSVTGTRSSNEQFF.

V gene TRBV7-9 combines with J gene TRBJ2-7; D is unclear. Trimming cost V 8 bases and J 2 bases, with 16 bases left between them. This CDR3 has 14 amino acids. CDR1 and CDR2 from the germline V gene are SEHNR and FQNEAQ (reference sequence). The CDR3 bases are TGTGCCAGCTCCCTCGTGGCGGAAACCTACGAGCAGTACTTC. It encodes CASSLVAETYEQYF.

This rearrangement joins TRBV30 to TRBJ1-2; 11 bases match TRBD1. The CDR3 consists of 14 residues. The V and J ends lost 4 bases and 8 bases, in that order; junction bases with no gene match: 9. The germline V gene has CDR1 GTSNPN and CDR2 SVGIG (reference sequence). The CDR3 coding sequence is TGTGCCTGGACACAGGACAGGGGGCTCAACGGCTACACCTTC. Its protein product is CAWTQDRGLNGYTF.

V is TRBV10-3 and J is TRBJ2-5; D is ambiguous. Trimming shortened V by 6 bases and J by 4 bases, and 18 bases separated the two germline ends. CDR1 ENHRY and CDR2 SYGVKD come from the germline V gene. The CDR3 is made up of 15 amino acids. The DNA for the CDR3 is TGTGCCATCAGGCCCGAAACAGCAAAGGCAGAGACCCAGTACTTC. Encoded protein: CAIRPETAKAETQYF.

V and J are TRBV9 and TRBJ2-2; 7 bases are a match to TRBD1. The CDR3 totals 14 residues. The J segment lost 6 bases and the V segment lost 2 bases, leaving 4 bases of the junction unmatched. Germline loops: CDR1 SGDLS, CDR2 YYNGEE. CDR3 nucleotides: TGTGCCAGCAGCGTGGCAGGGGGACCCGGGGAGCTGTTTTTT. Translation: CASSVAGGPGELFF.